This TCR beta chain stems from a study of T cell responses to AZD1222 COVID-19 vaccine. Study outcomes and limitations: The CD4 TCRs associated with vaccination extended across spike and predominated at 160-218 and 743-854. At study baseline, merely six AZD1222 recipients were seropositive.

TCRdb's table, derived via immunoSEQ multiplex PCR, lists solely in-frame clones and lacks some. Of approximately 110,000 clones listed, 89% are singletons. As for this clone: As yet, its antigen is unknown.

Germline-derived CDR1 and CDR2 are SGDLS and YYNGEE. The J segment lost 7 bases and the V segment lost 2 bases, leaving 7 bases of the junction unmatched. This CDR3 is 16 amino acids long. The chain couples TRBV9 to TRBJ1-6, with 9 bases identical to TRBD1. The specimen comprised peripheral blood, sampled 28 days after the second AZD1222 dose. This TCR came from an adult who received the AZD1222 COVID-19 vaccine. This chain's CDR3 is CASSVLPGQGNSPLHF. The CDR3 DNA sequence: TGTGCCAGCAGCGTGCTACCGGGACAGGGAAATTCACCCCTCCACTTT. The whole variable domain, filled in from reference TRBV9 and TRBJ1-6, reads DSGVTQTPKHLITATGQRVTLRCSPRSGDLSVYWYQQSLDQGLQFLIQYYNGEERAKGNILERFSAQQFPDLHSELNLSSLELGDSALYFCASSVLPGQGNSPLHFGNGTRLTVT.